The rows below give T cell receptor beta chains drawn from one sample of a study of cytomegalovirus exposure and HLA in healthy donors. Only in-frame clones appear in the TCRdb table, and some are missing; sequencing was by immunoSEQ multiplex PCR. The sample includes 60,000 to 85,000 clones, 72% of them seen just once. Material: PBMCs. The receptors were gathered from a man between 60 and 70 years old in good health and CMV-seropositive. Both conserved end residues are part of each CDR3.

cdr3_aa j_call v_call
CASSLKQAPNTGELFF TRBJ2-2 TRBV28
CASTDGQGDGYTF TRBJ1-2 TRBV28
CASSQDRTAGPYGYTF TRBJ1-2 TRBV4-3
CASSRFGTESNIQYF TRBJ2-4 TRBV5-5
CSAQRGGEGNEQFF TRBJ2-1 TRBV29-1
CASSETGNRGETQYF TRBJ2-5 TRBV6-1
CARIAAECSYEQYF TRBJ2-7 TRBV6-5
CASSLGQGAREQYF TRBJ2-7 TRBV11-2
CASSSIGAPYEQYF TRBJ2-7 TRBV5-4
CASSSSGDTEAFF TRBJ1-1 TRBV7-8
CASSADSTNTEAFF TRBJ1-1 TRBV5-1
CASSQGTGGNVGQPQHF TRBJ1-5 TRBV4-2
CATSRGTGRTDTQYF TRBJ2-3 TRBV15
CASSPPRTGLYGYTF TRBJ1-2 TRBV18
CASSPLSVGNEQFF TRBJ2-1 TRBV6-5
CASSPGAGPYEQYF TRBJ2-7 TRBV18
CASLKYGDRVYGYTF TRBJ1-2 TRBV6-5
CASTLSGAPYEQYF TRBJ2-7 TRBV6-5
CASSSARLNQPQHF TRBJ1-5 TRBV19
CASSHGARHTGELFF TRBJ2-2 TRBV14
CASSWTSGTGELFF TRBJ2-2 TRBV7-9
CASSFIGLTGELFF TRBJ2-2 TRBV5-1
CASHTRLAGGTDTQYF TRBJ2-3 TRBV5-4
CASSYREGYEQYF TRBJ2-7 TRBV6-4
CASSGGASNQPQHF TRBJ1-5 TRBV6-5
CASSQSRGSYNEQFF TRBJ2-1 TRBV4-2
CASWGSGIRNQPQHF TRBJ1-5 TRBV6-1
CASSLYASGTYEQYF TRBJ2-7 TRBV5-8
CASSQDYRQEFSYEQYF TRBJ2-7 TRBV4-3
CASSHKDRDYGYTF TRBJ1-2 TRBV4-2
CAWSVRGGADTQYF TRBJ2-3 TRBV30
CASTQLSSLSLNTEAFF TRBJ1-1 TRBV28
CASGLVGELTDTQYF TRBJ2-3 TRBV12-5
CASRNIGQGAQAFF TRBJ1-1 TRBV19
CSVETYRGHGGMNTEAFF TRBJ1-1 TRBV29-1
CASSPTTGLQETQYF TRBJ2-5 TRBV18
CASSALAGEGNEQFF TRBJ2-1 TRBV19
CASSSLRGPYNEQFF TRBJ2-1 TRBV6-1
CASSFTSGTGALYGYTF TRBJ1-2 TRBV11-2
CASSARQGTGEKLFF TRBJ1-4 TRBV25-1
CASSAPRTSGRTGELFF TRBJ2-2 TRBV19
CASSIQVYEQYF TRBJ2-7 TRBV6-6
CASSFQRQYNSPLHF TRBJ1-6 TRBV28
CASSVRDRGEKLFF TRBJ1-4 TRBV7-2
CASSLSRYSNQPQHF TRBJ1-5 TRBV28
CASSTQGADEQYF TRBJ2-7 TRBV5-1
CASSASYRGEYQETQYF TRBJ2-5 TRBV7-8
CASSDRDSYNEQFF TRBJ2-1 TRBV10-2
CASSRGGLHRGSYTF TRBJ1-2 TRBV5-1
CASSLIGGNNSPLHF TRBJ1-6 TRBV5-6
CASTSDRGRWETQYF TRBJ2-5 TRBV6-5
CASSRQIMNTEAFF TRBJ1-1 TRBV6-1
CASSLPRGTEGPYEQYF TRBJ2-7 TRBV5-6
CASSAGRLNEKLFF TRBJ1-4 TRBV5-1